These T cell receptor beta chains were read from a single sample in a study of TIL therapy for anti-PD-1-resistant metastatic lung cancer. Assay used: immunoSEQ multiplex PCR; TCRdb lists only in-frame clones, some missing. The sample carries about 49,000 clones, around 79% recorded once. Sample: blood, taken at baseline. Receptor source: a man aged 65 to 79 with non-small cell lung cancer. The CDR3 runs from the conserved cysteine through the conserved F or W. A D gene is named only where the DNA matches it firmly. The listing skips clone size in some rows; elsewhere it reads once, few, many or a size class.

j_gene: TRBJ2-7; v_gene: TRBV19; abundance: .; d_gene: .; CDR3aa: CATQYAGGKDEQYF; CDR3nt: TGTGCCACCCAGTACGCTGGGGGCAAAGACGAGCAGTACTTC
j_gene: TRBJ2-3; v_gene: TRBV2; abundance: once; d_gene: .; CDR3aa: CASSTTATDTQYF; CDR3nt: TGTGCCAGCAGTACCACAGCCACAGATACGCAGTATTTT
j_gene: TRBJ1-1; v_gene: TRBV2; abundance: few; d_gene: .; CDR3aa: CARSRSGDGTEAFF; CDR3nt: TGTGCCCGCAGCAGGTCAGGCGACGGCACTGAAGCTTTCTTT
j_gene: TRBJ1-3; v_gene: TRBV4-2; abundance: .; d_gene: TRBD1; CDR3aa: CASSQEGPRQGGTIYF; CDR3nt: TGTGCCAGCAGCCAAGAAGGGCCCCGACAGGGGGGCACCATATATTTT
j_gene: TRBJ2-5; v_gene: TRBV7-7; abundance: .; d_gene: .; CDR3aa: CASSLAWGQETQYF; CDR3nt: TGTGCTAGCAGCTTAGCTTGGGGCCAAGAGACCCAGTACTTC
j_gene: TRBJ2-3; v_gene: TRBV29-1; abundance: .; d_gene: .; CDR3aa: CSVEGTASAGTDTQYF; CDR3nt: TGCAGCGTTGAAGGAACCGCATCAGCGGGTACAGATACGCAGTATTTT
j_gene: TRBJ1-5; v_gene: TRBV19; abundance: .; d_gene: TRBD1; CDR3aa: CASSILQGDRDQPQHF; CDR3nt: TGTGCCAGTAGTATTCTTCAGGGGGACAGGGATCAGCCCCAGCATTTT
j_gene: TRBJ2-3; v_gene: TRBV4-1; abundance: .; d_gene: .; CDR3aa: CASSQVSLSTDTQYF; CDR3nt: TGCGCCAGCAGCCAAGTATCCCTTAGCACAGATACGCAGTATTTT
j_gene: TRBJ2-2; v_gene: TRBV9; abundance: few; d_gene: TRBD1; CDR3aa: CASSPRGDSSNTGELFF; CDR3nt: TGTGCCAGCAGCCCCCGTGGGGACAGTTCGAACACCGGGGAGCTGTTTTTT
j_gene: TRBJ2-1; v_gene: TRBV5-1; abundance: .; d_gene: TRBD2; CDR3aa: CASSSGLATEQFF; CDR3nt: TGCGCCAGCAGCTCGGGACTAGCAACCGAGCAGTTCTTC
j_gene: TRBJ2-7; v_gene: TRBV7-9; abundance: few; d_gene: TRBD2; CDR3aa: CASSFGTRGIYEQYF; CDR3nt: TGTGCCAGCAGCTTCGGGACTAGAGGAATCTACGAGCAGTACTTC
j_gene: TRBJ2-1; v_gene: TRBV5-4; abundance: .; d_gene: .; CDR3aa: CASSFKNEQFF; CDR3nt: TGTGCCAGCAGCTTCAAGAATGAGCAGTTCTTC
j_gene: TRBJ1-5; v_gene: TRBV15; abundance: .; d_gene: .; CDR3aa: CATSRGRGGKQPQHF; CDR3nt: TGTGCCACCAGCAGAGGTCGGGGGGGGAAGCAGCCCCAGCATTTT
j_gene: TRBJ2-3; v_gene: TRBV15; abundance: .; d_gene: TRBD1; CDR3aa: CATSIDVTGEFTDTQYF; CDR3nt: TGTGCCACCAGCATTGACGTGACAGGGGAGTTCACAGATACGCAGTATTTT
j_gene: TRBJ2-7; v_gene: TRBV5-1; abundance: .; d_gene: .; CDR3aa: CASSLALREKWYEQYF; CDR3nt: TGCGCCAGCAGCTTGGCACTACGGGAGAAGTGGTACGAGCAGTACTTC
j_gene: TRBJ1-4; v_gene: TRBV25-1; abundance: few; d_gene: .; CDR3aa: CASSRQLSNEKLFF; CDR3nt: TGTGCCAGCAGTCGACAGCTAAGTAATGAAAAACTGTTTTTT
j_gene: TRBJ1-6; v_gene: TRBV5-6; abundance: .; d_gene: .; CDR3aa: CASSLYGNSPLHF; CDR3nt: TGTGCCAGCAGCTTGTATGGTAATTCACCCCTCCACTTT
j_gene: TRBJ2-1; v_gene: TRBV29-1; abundance: .; d_gene: .; CDR3aa: CSAGPGERGTNEQFF; CDR3nt: TGCAGCGCCGGGCCCGGGGAAAGGGGGACGAATGAGCAGTTCTTC
j_gene: TRBJ2-7; v_gene: TRBV6-1; abundance: .; d_gene: .; CDR3aa: CASSERGTPAIYEQYF; CDR3nt: TGTGCCAGCAGTGAAAGGGGGACCCCTGCTATCTACGAGCAGTACTTC
j_gene: TRBJ2-7; v_gene: TRBV11-2; abundance: few; d_gene: .; CDR3aa: CASREGYGWVQQYF; CDR3nt: TGTGCCAGCAGGGAAGGATACGGGTGGGTTCAGCAGTACTTC
j_gene: TRBJ1-5; v_gene: TRBV28; abundance: few; d_gene: .; CDR3aa: CASKADYSNQPQHF; CDR3nt: TGTGCCAGCAAGGCAGACTATAGCAATCAGCCCCAGCATTTT
j_gene: TRBJ2-4; v_gene: TRBV5-4; abundance: .; d_gene: .; CDR3aa: CASSPGGENIQYF; CDR3nt: TGTGCCAGCAGCCCGGGCGGGGAAAACATTCAGTACTTC
j_gene: TRBJ2-1; v_gene: TRBV7-9; abundance: .; d_gene: TRBD2; CDR3aa: CASSLGTSEYNEQFF; CDR3nt: TGTGCCAGCAGCTTAGGGACTAGCGAATACAATGAGCAGTTCTTC
j_gene: TRBJ2-5; v_gene: TRBV11-2; abundance: .; d_gene: .; CDR3aa: CASSLGRVKETQYF; CDR3nt: TGTGCCAGCAGCCTGGGACGGGTTAAAGAGACCCAGTACTTC
j_gene: TRBJ2-2; v_gene: TRBV28; abundance: few; d_gene: .; CDR3aa: CASSFGFVAGELFF; CDR3nt: TGTGCCAGCAGTTTTGGGTTTGTGGCCGGGGAGCTGTTTTTT
j_gene: TRBJ1-1; v_gene: TRBV5-1; abundance: once; d_gene: TRBD1; CDR3aa: CASSSYDRGGTEAFF; CDR3nt: TGCGCCAGCAGCTCTTACGACAGGGGAGGAACTGAAGCTTTCTTT
j_gene: TRBJ1-5; v_gene: TRBV28; abundance: .; d_gene: TRBD1; CDR3aa: CATPGTGEHQPQHF; CDR3nt: TGTGCCACCCCTGGGACAGGGGAACATCAGCCCCAGCATTTT
j_gene: TRBJ2-7; v_gene: TRBV19; abundance: .; d_gene: .; CDR3aa: CASSSQTGSSYEQYF; CDR3nt: TGTGCCAGTAGTTCCCAGACTGGCTCGTCCTACGAGCAGTACTTC
j_gene: TRBJ2-7; v_gene: TRBV6-5; abundance: .; d_gene: TRBD1; CDR3aa: CASTTGGSYEQYF; CDR3nt: TGTGCCAGCACGACAGGGGGCTCCTACGAGCAGTACTTC
j_gene: TRBJ2-2; v_gene: TRBV9; abundance: once; d_gene: TRBD1; CDR3aa: CASSVIGTGDTGELFF; CDR3nt: TGTGCCAGCAGCGTTATCGGGACAGGGGACACCGGGGAGCTGTTTTTT
j_gene: TRBJ2-7; v_gene: TRBV28; abundance: .; d_gene: TRBD2; CDR3aa: CASSVLDYGTSGSEQYF; CDR3nt: TGTGCCAGCAGTGTTCTTGATTACGGGACTAGCGGTTCCGAGCAGTACTTC
j_gene: TRBJ2-3; v_gene: TRBV6-1; abundance: once; d_gene: .; CDR3aa: CASSEGSGDTQYF; CDR3nt: TGTGCCAGCAGTGAAGGATCTGGAGATACGCAGTATTTT
j_gene: TRBJ2-2; v_gene: TRBV5-1; abundance: .; d_gene: .; CDR3aa: CASSLELAKNTGELFF; CDR3nt: TGCGCCAGCAGCTTGGAGTTAGCGAAGAACACCGGGGAGCTGTTTTTT
j_gene: TRBJ2-5; v_gene: TRBV5-4; abundance: .; d_gene: TRBD1; CDR3aa: CASSRTGQETQYF; CDR3nt: TGTGCCAGCAGCCGGACAGGGCAAGAGACCCAGTACTTC
j_gene: TRBJ2-5; v_gene: TRBV18; abundance: many; d_gene: TRBD2; CDR3aa: CASSPGTREETQYF; CDR3nt: TGTGCCAGCTCACCCGGGACTAGAGAGGAGACCCAGTACTTC
j_gene: TRBJ2-5; v_gene: TRBV7-2; abundance: .; d_gene: .; CDR3aa: CASSPSGGALTQYF; CDR3nt: TGTGCCAGCAGCCCCTCCGGGGGCGCGTTGACCCAGTACTTC
j_gene: TRBJ2-3; v_gene: TRBV11-2; abundance: .; d_gene: .; CDR3aa: CASSSDGLWDTQYF; CDR3nt: TGTGCCAGCAGCTCGGACGGCTTGTGGGATACGCAGTATTTT